A single sample gave rise to the 28 T cell receptor beta chains below, sequenced in a study of control samples from healthy donors and cancer patients. TCRdb's copy holds only in-frame clones and misses some; the assay was immunoSEQ multiplex PCR. The data contain approximately 100,000 clones, approximately 92% of them singletons. The sample comprised blood. All receptors come from a human donor in good health. The donor label of this sample is uncertain.

This sequence joins TRBV6-5 and TRBJ2-7; D is possibly TRBD1 (6 bases). Trimming removed 7 bases at V and 0 bases at J, with 10 bases between. The CDR3 runs 13 residues. Germline lookup yields CDR1 MNHEY and CDR2 SVGAGI. The CDR3, as DNA: TGTGCCAGCACCACGGACAGCTCCTACGAGCAGTACTTC. Translated: CASTTDSSYEQYF.

This chain joins TRBV6-5 and TRBJ2-2, with TRBD1 identical over 11 bases. Germline values: CDR1 MNHEY, CDR2 SVGAGI. The CDR3 is 15 amino acids. Losses at the gene ends were 6 bases for V and 5 bases for J; bases not matched to a gene: 5. Here the CDR3 reads CASRRTGGRTGELFF. DNA of the CDR3: TGTGCCAGCAGACGGACAGGGGGCAGGACCGGGGAGCTGTTTTTT.

The chain joins TRBV7-9 to TRBJ1-2; D is unclear. The germline V and J ends were trimmed by 3 bases and 2 bases, with 13 bases remaining between them. This CDR3 contains 15 residues. Germline lookup yields CDR1 SEHNR and CDR2 FQNEAQ (reference sequence). In DNA, the CDR3 is TGTGCCAGCAGCTTGGCGAATCGGCTGAACTATGGCTACACCTTC. This encodes CASSLANRLNYGYTF.

The V call is TRBV28, the J call TRBJ2-3, with a weak D call TRBD2 (6 bases). Germline values: CDR1 MDHEN, CDR2 SYDVKM. The CDR3 spans 14 residues. Trimming stripped 5 bases from V and 12 bases from J, with 21 bases between. CDR3 sequence (DNA): TGTGCCAGCAGTCGGGACTCCGCATCTTGGGTCCAGTATTTT. It specifies CASSRDSASWVQYF.

The chain recombines TRBV24-1 with TRBJ2-2; perhaps TRBD2 as D (5 bases). V shed 0 bases and J shed 3 bases, with 16 bases lying between them. The CDR3 extends over 18 amino acids. Germline V gives CDR1 KGHDR, CDR2 SFDVKD. DNA of the CDR3: TGTGCCACCAGTGATTTGCATGAGCGGATCGGGGACACCGGGGAGCTGTTTTTT. This gives the protein CATSDLHERIGDTGELFF.

The rearrangement uses TRBV18 and TRBJ1-1; weak D call: TRBD1 (5 bases). Per germline, CDR1 KGHSH and CDR2 LQKENI. This CDR3 has 15 residues. Trimming took off 2 bases at V and 0 bases at J, with 10 bases between the two ends. CDR3 protein: CASSPNRWMNTEAFF. The CDR3 DNA is TGTGCCAGCTCACCAAACAGGTGGATGAACACTGAAGCTTTCTTT.

This rearrangement joins TRBV12-5 to TRBJ2-7; the D is unclear. Germline CDR1 reads LGHNT; CDR2 reads FRNRAP. V lost 2 bases and J 4 bases, leaving 3 bases between the germline ends. This CDR3 is built from 11 residues. The CDR3 nucleotides are TGTGCTAGTGGTTTGCGGTACGAGCAGTACTTC. This gives the protein CASGLRYEQYF.

This CDR3 is CASSLGTGLGEQFF. CDR3 bases: TGTGCCAGCAGCTTAGGGACAGGGCTGGGGGAGCAGTTCTTC. The genes are TRBV7-2 and TRBJ2-1; 8 nucleotides align to TRBD1. CDR3 length: 14 amino acids. V dropped 1 base and J dropped 10; count of bases not matched to a gene: 6. Germline V lookup: CDR1 SGHTA, CDR2 FQGNSA.

The J gene is TRBJ2-3, the V gene TRBV27; D is unclear. This CDR3 contains 14 residues. CDR1 is MNHEY, CDR2 SMNVEV, per germline (reference sequence). V was trimmed by 5 bases and J by 6 bases, leaving 15 bases between them. The CDR3 sequence is CASSTPLRADTQYF. In DNA form, the CDR3 reads TGTGCCAGCAGTACACCACTTAGGGCGGATACGCAGTATTTT.

As to this clone: The sample contains more than one DNA sequence encoding this CDR3. V and J are TRBV7-9 and TRBJ1-1; 7 bases align to TRBD1. CDR1 and CDR2 (germline): SEHNR, FQNEAQ (reference sequence). The CDR3 contains 14 residues. With 1 base clipped from V and 3 bases from J, the junction kept 2 bases outside the gene matches. The CDR3 nucleotides read TGTGCCAGCAGCTTAGGCGACAGGGACACTGAAGCTTTCTTT. It encodes CASSLGDRDTEAFF. Using reference TRBV7-9 and TRBJ1-1 for the parts outside the CDR3, the full variable domain is DTGVSQNPRHKITKRGQNVTFRCDPISEHNRLYWYRQTLGQGPEFLTYFQNEAQLEKSRLLSDRFSAERPKGSFSTLEIQRTEQGDSAMYLCASSLGDRDTEAFFGQGTRLTVV.

This chain connects TRBV2 to TRBJ1-2; D is unclear. CDR3 length equals 22 residues. The germline gives CDR1 SNHLY, CDR2 FYNNEI. V shed 3 bases and J shed 5 bases, with 37 bases lying between them. In nucleotides, the CDR3 is TGTGCCAGCAGTGAGCTATTCACCGATCTGGCCCCTGGCTTACATCGTGGGTATGGCTACACCTTC. Protein: CASSELFTDLAPGLHRGYGYTF.

The chain combines TRBV2 with TRBJ1-4, with 7 nucleotides matching TRBD1. The trim removed 6 bases at V and 4 bases at J, leaving 8 bases unmatched. There are 15 residues in the CDR3. CDR1 SNHLY and CDR2 FYNNEI come from the germline V gene. The CDR3 here is CASRKDRDRNEKLFF. As DNA, the CDR3 is TGTGCCAGCAGGAAAGACAGGGACCGTAATGAAAAACTGTTTTTT.

J is TRBJ2-2 and V is TRBV6-2 or TRBV6-3; D might be TRBD1 or TRBD2, each matching 5 bases. The CDR3 is 15 residues long. V dropped 2 bases and J dropped 9 bases, with 16 bases sitting between them. Germline values: CDR1 MNHEY, CDR2 SVGEGT. CDR3 protein: CASSYRGRGFRELFF. The CDR3, as DNA: TGTGCCAGCAGTTACAGGGGCCGGGGATTTCGGGAGCTGTTTTTT.

The genes are TRBV25-1 and TRBJ1-6, with D tentatively TRBD1 (6 bases). V was shortened by 6 bases and J by 9 bases, with 12 bases between the two germline ends. Germline CDR1 is MGHDK and CDR2 is SYGVNS. CDR3 length equals 13 residues. The chain's CDR3 is CASRGGGVSPLHF. The CDR3 DNA reads TGTGCCAGCAGAGGGGGAGGCGTTTCACCCCTCCACTTT.

V gene TRBV11-1 combines with J gene TRBJ2-2; D unclear. V was clipped by 6 bases and J by 2 bases, with 7 bases between them. Germline V gene data show CDR1 as SGHAT and CDR2 as FQDESV (reference sequence). The CDR3 extends over 13 amino acids. For the CDR3, the DNA is TGTGCCAGCAGGGACGGAAACACCGGGGAGCTGTTTTTT. Amino acid sequence: CASRDGNTGELFF.

The V gene is TRBV24-1, the J gene TRBJ2-7; D is perhaps TRBD2 (6 bases). V was pared by 0 bases and J by 2 bases, with 16 bases between. This CDR3 region has 17 residues. Germline V gives CDR1 KGHDR, CDR2 SFDVKD. The CDR3: CATSDLRFRDSAYEQYF. CDR3 sequence (DNA): TGTGCCACCAGTGATTTGCGTTTCCGGGACTCGGCCTACGAGCAGTACTTC.

J is TRBJ1-4 and V is TRBV4-1; D not resolved. The V and J ends lost 5 bases and 4 bases respectively, with 14 bases between them. The CDR3 is made up of 15 amino acids. Germline V lookup: CDR1 MGHRA, CDR2 YSYEKL. The CDR3 loop reads CASSYEAGDNEKLFF. In DNA, the CDR3 is TGCGCCAGCAGCTACGAGGCAGGAGATAATGAAAAACTGTTTTTT.

This chain joins TRBV19 and TRBJ2-5; 10 bases match TRBD1. The V segment lost 9 bases and the J segment 2 bases; nucleotides outside the gene matches: 12. Germline lookup yields CDR1 LNHDA and CDR2 SQIVND (reference sequence). The CDR3 covers 16 residues. DNA for the CDR3: TGTGCCAGCTCGGACAGGGGGGTCGAAGTACAAGAGACCCAGTACTTC. This translates into CASSDRGVEVQETQYF.

The chain links TRBV7-9 to TRBJ2-2; D might be TRBD1 or TRBD2, each matching 5 bases. Per germline, CDR1 SEHNR and CDR2 FQNEAQ (reference sequence). The CDR3 has 14 amino acids. The ends were cut back, 2 bases at V and 4 bases at J, with 8 bases in the middle. CDR3 amino acids: CASSLRGSTGELFF. CDR3 coding DNA: TGTGCCAGCAGCTTACGGGGCAGCACCGGGGAGCTGTTTTTT.

The chain uses TRBV6-1 and TRBJ2-2; D is ambiguous. Per the germline V gene, CDR1 is MNHNS and CDR2 is SASEGT. The V gene lost 2 bases and the J gene lost 6 bases, with 13 bases spanning the gap. The CDR3 spans 15 residues. The CDR3 sequence: CASSERPEVAGELFF. CDR3 nucleotide sequence: TGTGCCAGCAGTGAACGGCCTGAGGTGGCCGGGGAGCTGTTTTTT.

The rearrangement links TRBV27 to TRBJ1-4, with a possible D match to TRBD1 (5 bases). With 6 bases removed from V and 4 bases from J, the gap between germline ends came to 12 bases. The CDR3 consists of 14 residues. Germline-derived CDR1 and CDR2 are MNHEY and SMNVEV (reference sequence). The CDR3 DNA is TGTGCCAGCAGCCAAACAGGCTTTAATGAAAAACTGTTTTTT. Its protein is CASSQTGFNEKLFF.

This clone was counted once. The chain employs TRBV30 and TRBJ1-1; maybe TRBD1 (6 bases). V lost 3 bases to trimming and J lost 8 bases, with 13 bases between them. There are 12 residues in the CDR3. The germline CDR1 and CDR2 sequences are GTSNPN and SVGIG (reference sequence). CDR3 loop: CAWRGQTGEAFF. For the CDR3, the DNA is TGTGCCTGGAGAGGACAGACCGGGGAAGCTTTCTTT.

This CDR3 is CASSERTNQPQHF. The CDR3 DNA follows: TGTGCCAGCAGTGAAAGGACCAATCAGCCCCAGCATTTT. The chain has TRBV6-1 and TRBJ1-5; D remains unclear. The germline V gene has CDR1 MNHNS and CDR2 SASEGT. The CDR3 is made up of 13 amino acids. The germline V and J ends were trimmed by 2 bases and 3 bases, with 5 bases remaining between them.

The genes are TRBV19 and TRBJ1-5; 10 bases fit TRBD1. J gave up 7 bases and V 6 bases, and 9 bases lay outside the gene matches. The CDR3 is 15 amino acids. The germline CDR1 and CDR2 sequences are LNHDA and SQIVND (reference sequence). CDR3 nucleotides: TGTGCCAGTAGAGTGACAGGGGGCGCAAAACAGCCCCAGCATTTT. Its translation is CASRVTGGAKQPQHF.

The chain carries TRBV29-1 and TRBJ1-1; D gene ambiguous. This CDR3 comprises 16 residues. Trimming stripped 1 base from V and 1 base from J, with 16 bases between. Per germline, CDR1 SQVTM and CDR2 ANQGSEA. As DNA, the CDR3 is TGCAGCGTTGAAGTATTCTCGACATCTCAGAACACTGAAGCTTTCTTT. This gives the protein CSVEVFSTSQNTEAFF.

This chain joins TRBV12-3 or TRBV12-4 and TRBJ1-5; no firm D call. V was shortened by 4 bases and J by 4 bases, with 5 bases between the two germline ends. CDR3 length: 12 amino acids. The CDR3 sequence: CASSSGNQPQHF. Here the CDR3 DNA reads TGTGCCAGCAGTTCCGGTAATCAGCCCCAGCATTTT.

The rearrangement uses TRBV7-2 and TRBJ2-2; possible D gene TRBD1, 6 bases. The CDR3 has 15 residues. Trimming stripped 5 bases from V and 6 bases from J, with 16 bases between. Looked up from germline, CDR1 is SGHTA and CDR2 is FQGNSA. The CDR3: CASSPDSSSAGELFF. CDR3 bases: TGTGCCAGCAGCCCGGACAGTTCTTCCGCCGGGGAGCTGTTTTTT.

The chain joins TRBV5-6 to TRBJ2-1; D gene uncertain. The ends were cut back, 6 bases at V and 1 base at J, with 8 bases in the middle. There are 13 residues in the CDR3. The germline V gene encodes CDR1 SGHDT and CDR2 YYEEEE. The CDR3 nucleotides read TGTGCCAGCACCACTCAGTCCTACAATGAGCAGTTCTTC. This sequence encodes CASTTQSYNEQFF.